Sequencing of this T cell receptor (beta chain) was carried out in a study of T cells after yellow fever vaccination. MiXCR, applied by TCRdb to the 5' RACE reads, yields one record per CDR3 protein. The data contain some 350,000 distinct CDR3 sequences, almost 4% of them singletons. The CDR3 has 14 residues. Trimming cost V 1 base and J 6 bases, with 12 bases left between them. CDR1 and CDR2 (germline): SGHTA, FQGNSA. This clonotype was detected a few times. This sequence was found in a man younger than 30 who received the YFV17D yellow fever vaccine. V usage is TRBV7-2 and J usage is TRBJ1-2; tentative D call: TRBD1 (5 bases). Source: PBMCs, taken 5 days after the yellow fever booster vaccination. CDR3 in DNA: TGTGCCAGCAGCTTAGATGAGTGGGGCGATGGCTACACCTTC. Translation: CASSLDEWGDGYTF.